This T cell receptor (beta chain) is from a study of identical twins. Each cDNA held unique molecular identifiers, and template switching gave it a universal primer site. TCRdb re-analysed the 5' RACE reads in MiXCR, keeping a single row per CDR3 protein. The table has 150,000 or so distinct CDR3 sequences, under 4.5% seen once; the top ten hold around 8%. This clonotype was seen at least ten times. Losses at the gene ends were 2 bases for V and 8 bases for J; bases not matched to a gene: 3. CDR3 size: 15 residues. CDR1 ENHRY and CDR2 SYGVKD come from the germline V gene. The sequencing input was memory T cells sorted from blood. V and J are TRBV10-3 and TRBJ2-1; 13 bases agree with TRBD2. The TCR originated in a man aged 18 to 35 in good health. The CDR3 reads CAISEGTSGVDEQFF. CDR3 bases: TGTGCCATCAGTGAGGGGACTAGCGGGGTTGATGAGCAGTTCTTC.